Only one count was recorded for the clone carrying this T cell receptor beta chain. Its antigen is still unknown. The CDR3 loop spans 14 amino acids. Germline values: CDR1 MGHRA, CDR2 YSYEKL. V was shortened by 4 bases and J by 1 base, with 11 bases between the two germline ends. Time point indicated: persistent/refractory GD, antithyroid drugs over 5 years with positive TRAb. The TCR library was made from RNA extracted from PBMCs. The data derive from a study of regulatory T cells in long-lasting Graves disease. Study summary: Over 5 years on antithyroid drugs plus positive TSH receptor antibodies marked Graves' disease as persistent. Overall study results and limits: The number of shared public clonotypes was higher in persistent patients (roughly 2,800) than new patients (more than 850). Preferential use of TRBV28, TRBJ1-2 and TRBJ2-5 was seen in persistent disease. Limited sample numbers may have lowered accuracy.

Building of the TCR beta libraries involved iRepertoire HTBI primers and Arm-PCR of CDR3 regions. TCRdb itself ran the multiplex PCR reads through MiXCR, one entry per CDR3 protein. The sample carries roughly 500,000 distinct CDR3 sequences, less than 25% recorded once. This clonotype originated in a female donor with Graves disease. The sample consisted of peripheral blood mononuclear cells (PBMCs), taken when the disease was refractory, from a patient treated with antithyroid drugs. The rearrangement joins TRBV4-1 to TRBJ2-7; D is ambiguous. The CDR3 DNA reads TGCGCCAGCAGCCGTTCCGACGCATCCTACGAGCAGTACTTC. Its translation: CASSRSDASYEQYF.